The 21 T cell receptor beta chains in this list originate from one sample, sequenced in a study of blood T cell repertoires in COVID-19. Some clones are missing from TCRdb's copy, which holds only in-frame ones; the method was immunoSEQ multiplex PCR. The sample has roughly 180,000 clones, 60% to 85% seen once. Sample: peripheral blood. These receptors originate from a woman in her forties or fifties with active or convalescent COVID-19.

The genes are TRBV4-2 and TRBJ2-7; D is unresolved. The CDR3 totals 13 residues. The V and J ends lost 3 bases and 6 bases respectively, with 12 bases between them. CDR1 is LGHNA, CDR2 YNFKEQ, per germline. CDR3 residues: CASSQPPNGEQYF. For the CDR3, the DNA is TGTGCCAGCAGCCAGCCCCCCAACGGCGAGCAGTACTTC.

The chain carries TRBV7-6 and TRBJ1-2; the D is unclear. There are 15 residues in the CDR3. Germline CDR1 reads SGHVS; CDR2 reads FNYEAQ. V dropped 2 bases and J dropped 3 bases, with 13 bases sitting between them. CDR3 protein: CASSLYRRSDYGYTF. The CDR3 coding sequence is TGTGCCAGCAGCTTATACCGCCGCTCAGACTATGGCTACACCTTC.

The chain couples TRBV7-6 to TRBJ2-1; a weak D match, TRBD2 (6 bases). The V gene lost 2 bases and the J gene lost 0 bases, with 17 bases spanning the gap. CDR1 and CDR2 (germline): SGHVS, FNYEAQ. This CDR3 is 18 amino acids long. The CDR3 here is CASSLNTAGPSSYNEQFF. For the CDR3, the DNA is TGTGCCAGCAGCTTAAATACAGCGGGCCCGAGCTCCTACAATGAGCAGTTCTTC.

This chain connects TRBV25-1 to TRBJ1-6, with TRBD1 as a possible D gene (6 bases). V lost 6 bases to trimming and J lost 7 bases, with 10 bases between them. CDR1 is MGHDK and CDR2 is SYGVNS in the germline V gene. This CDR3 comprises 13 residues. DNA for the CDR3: TGTGCCAGCAGCGGGACACACAATTCACCCCTCCACTTT. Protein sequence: CASSGTHNSPLHF.

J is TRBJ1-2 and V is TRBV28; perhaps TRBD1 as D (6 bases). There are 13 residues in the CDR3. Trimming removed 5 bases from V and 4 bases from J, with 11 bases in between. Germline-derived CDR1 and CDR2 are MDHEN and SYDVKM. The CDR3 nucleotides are TGTGCCAGCAGTACGGACAGATTCTATGGCTACACCTTC. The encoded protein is CASSTDRFYGYTF.

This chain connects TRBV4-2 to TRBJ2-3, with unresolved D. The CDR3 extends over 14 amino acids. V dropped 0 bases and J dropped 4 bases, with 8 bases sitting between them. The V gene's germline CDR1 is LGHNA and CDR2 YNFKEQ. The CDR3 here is CASSQDSGPDTQYF. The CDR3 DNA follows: TGTGCCAGCAGCCAAGATAGTGGGCCAGATACGCAGTATTTT.

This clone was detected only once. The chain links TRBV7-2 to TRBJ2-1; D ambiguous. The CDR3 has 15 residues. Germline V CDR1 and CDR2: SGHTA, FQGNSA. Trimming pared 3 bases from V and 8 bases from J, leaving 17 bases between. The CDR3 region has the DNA TGTGCCAGCAGCTTTAGCCAGCCACTTCTCGATGAGCAGTTCTTC. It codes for CASSFSQPLLDEQFF.

The CDR3 loop is CATQIEGTNEKLFF. CDR3 coding DNA: TGTGCCACTCAAATCGAGGGAACTAATGAAAAACTGTTTTTT. V and J are TRBV7-9 and TRBJ1-4; D is undetermined. Germline CDR1 SEHNR, CDR2 FQNEAQ (reference sequence). The CDR3 consists of 14 residues. With 10 bases removed from V and 1 base from J, the gap between germline ends came to 13 bases.

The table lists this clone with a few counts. The CDR3 loop reads CASSQGYKNTEAFF. CDR3 nucleotides: TGCGCCAGCAGCCAAGGTTACAAGAACACTGAAGCTTTCTTT. The chain recombines TRBV4-3 with TRBJ1-1; D uncertain. Deletions cut 1 base from V and 1 base from J, with 7 bases between. The CDR3 sequence is 14 residues long. CDR1 LGHNA and CDR2 YSLEER come from the germline V gene.

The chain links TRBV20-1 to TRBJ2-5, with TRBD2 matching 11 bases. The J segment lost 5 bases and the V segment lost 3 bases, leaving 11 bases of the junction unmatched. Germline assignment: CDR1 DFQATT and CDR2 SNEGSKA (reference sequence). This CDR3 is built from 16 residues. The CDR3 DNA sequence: TGCAGTGCTAGTCCTTTGCTAGCGGGAGGTCGGGAGACCCAGTACTTC. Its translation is CSASPLLAGGRETQYF.

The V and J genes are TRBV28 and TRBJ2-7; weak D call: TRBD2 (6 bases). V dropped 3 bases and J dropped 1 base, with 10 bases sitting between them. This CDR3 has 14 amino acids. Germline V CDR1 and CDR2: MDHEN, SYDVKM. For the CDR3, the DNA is TGTGCCAGCAGTTTGCGGGGAGAGTCCTACGAGCAGTACTTC. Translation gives CASSLRGESYEQYF.

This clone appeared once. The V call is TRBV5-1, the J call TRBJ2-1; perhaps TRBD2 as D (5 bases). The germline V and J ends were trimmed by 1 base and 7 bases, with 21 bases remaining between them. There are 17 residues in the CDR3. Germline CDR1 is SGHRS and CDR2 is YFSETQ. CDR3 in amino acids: CASSLPNLASGLNEQFF. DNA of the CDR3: TGCGCCAGCAGCTTGCCAAATCTAGCAAGCGGCCTGAATGAGCAGTTCTTC.

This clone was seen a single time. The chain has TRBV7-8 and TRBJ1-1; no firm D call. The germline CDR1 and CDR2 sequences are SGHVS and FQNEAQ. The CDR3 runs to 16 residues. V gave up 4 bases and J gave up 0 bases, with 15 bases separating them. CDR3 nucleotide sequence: TGTGCCAGCAGCTCAAACCCCGCAGGTTTGAACACTGAAGCTTTCTTT. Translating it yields CASSSNPAGLNTEAFF.

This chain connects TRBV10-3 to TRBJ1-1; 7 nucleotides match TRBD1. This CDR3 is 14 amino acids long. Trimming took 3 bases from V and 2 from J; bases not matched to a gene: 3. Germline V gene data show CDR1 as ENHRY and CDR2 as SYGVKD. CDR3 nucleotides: TGTGCCATCAGTGATAGGGACAGCAACACTGAAGCTTTCTTT. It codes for CAISDRDSNTEAFF.

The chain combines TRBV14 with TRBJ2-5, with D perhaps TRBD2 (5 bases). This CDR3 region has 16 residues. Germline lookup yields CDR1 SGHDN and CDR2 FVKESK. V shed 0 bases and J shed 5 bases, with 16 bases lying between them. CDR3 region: CASSQEGGRLWETQYF. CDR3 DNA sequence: TGTGCCAGCAGCCAAGAAGGAGGACGCCTTTGGGAGACCCAGTACTTC. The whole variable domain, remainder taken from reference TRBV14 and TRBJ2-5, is EAGVTQFPSHSVIEKGQTVTLRCDPISGHDNLYWYRRVMGKEIKFLLHFVKESKQDESGMPNNRFLAERTGGTYSTLKVQPAELEDSGVYFCASSQEGGRLWETQYFGPGTRLLVL.

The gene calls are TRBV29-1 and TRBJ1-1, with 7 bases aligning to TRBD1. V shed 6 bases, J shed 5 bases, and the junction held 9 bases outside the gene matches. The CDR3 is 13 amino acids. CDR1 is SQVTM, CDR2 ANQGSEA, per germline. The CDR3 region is CSVNRGIGTEAFF. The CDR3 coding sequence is TGCAGCGTCAACAGGGGAATCGGTACTGAAGCTTTCTTT.

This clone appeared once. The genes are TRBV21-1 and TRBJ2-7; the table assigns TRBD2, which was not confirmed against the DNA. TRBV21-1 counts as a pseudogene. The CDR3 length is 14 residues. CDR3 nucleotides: TGTGCCAGCAGCAAAAATGGAGGCTGCTACGAGCAGTACTTC. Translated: CASSKNGGCYEQYF.

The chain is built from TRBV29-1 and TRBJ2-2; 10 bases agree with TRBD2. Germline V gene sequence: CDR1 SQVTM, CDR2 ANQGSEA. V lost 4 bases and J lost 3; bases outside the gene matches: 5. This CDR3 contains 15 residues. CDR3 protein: CSVGVAGGHTGELFF. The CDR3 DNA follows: TGCAGCGTTGGCGTAGCGGGAGGACACACCGGGGAGCTGTTTTTT.

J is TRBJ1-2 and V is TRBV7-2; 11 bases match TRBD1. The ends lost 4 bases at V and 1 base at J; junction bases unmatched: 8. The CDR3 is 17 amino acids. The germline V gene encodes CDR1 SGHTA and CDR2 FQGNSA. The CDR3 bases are TGTGCCAGCAGCTCACCGGGACAGGGGGTCCTTAACTATGGCTACACCTTC. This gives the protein CASSSPGQGVLNYGYTF. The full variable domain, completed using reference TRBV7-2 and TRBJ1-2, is GAGVSQSPSNKVTEKGKDVELRCDPISGHTALYWYRQSLGQGLEFLIYFQGNSAPDKSGLPSDRFSAERTGGSVSTLTIQRTQQEDSAVYLCASSSPGQGVLNYGYTFGSGTRLTVV.

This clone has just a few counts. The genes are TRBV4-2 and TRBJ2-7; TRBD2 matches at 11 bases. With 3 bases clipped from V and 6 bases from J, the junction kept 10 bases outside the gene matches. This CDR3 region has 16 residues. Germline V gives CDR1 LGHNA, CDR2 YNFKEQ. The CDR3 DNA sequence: TGTGCCAGCAGCCAGGTAACTAGCGGGAGAAATCCCGAGCAGTACTTC. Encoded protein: CASSQVTSGRNPEQYF.

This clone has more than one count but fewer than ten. The CDR3 loop is CSVPSAGFHGYTF. Here the CDR3 DNA reads TGCAGCGTTCCCTCAGCGGGGTTTCATGGCTACACCTTC. This sequence joins TRBV29-1 and TRBJ1-2; D remains ambiguous. CDR3 length: 13 residues. Germline values: CDR1 SQVTM, CDR2 ANQGSEA. V lost 5 bases, J lost 6 bases, and 16 bases lay in between.